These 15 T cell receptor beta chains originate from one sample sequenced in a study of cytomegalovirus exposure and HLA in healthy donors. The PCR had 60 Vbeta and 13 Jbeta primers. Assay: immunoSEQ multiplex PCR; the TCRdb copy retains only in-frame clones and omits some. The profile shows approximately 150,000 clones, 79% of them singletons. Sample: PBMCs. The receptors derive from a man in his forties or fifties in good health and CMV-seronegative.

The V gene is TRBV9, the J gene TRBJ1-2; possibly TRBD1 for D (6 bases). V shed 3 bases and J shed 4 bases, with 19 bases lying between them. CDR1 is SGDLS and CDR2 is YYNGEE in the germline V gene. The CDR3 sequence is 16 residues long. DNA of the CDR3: TGTGCCAGCAGCGCCACCACACAGGGAGTCAGCTATGGCTACACCTTC. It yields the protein CASSATTQGVSYGYTF.

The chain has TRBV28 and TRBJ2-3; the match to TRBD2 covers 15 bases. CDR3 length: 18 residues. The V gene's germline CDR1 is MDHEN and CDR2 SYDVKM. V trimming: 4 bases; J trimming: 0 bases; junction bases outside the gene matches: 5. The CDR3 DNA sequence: TGTGCCAGCAGTTCGAGGACTAGCGGGAGGGCTAGCACAGATACGCAGTATTTT. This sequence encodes CASSSRTSGRASTDTQYF.

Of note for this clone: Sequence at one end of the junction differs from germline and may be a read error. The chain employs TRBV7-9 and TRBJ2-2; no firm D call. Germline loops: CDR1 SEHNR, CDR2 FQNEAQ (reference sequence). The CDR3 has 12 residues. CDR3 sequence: CSSSSSTGELFF. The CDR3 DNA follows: TGTTCCAGCAGCTCCTCCACCGGGGAGCTGTTTTTT.

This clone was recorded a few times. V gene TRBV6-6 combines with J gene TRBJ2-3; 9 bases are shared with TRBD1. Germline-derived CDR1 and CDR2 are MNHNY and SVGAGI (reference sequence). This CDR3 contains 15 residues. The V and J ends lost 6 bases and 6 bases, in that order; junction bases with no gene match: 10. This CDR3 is CASSYPGQGTDTQYF. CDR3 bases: TGTGCCAGCAGCTACCCGGGACAGGGAACGGATACGCAGTATTTT.

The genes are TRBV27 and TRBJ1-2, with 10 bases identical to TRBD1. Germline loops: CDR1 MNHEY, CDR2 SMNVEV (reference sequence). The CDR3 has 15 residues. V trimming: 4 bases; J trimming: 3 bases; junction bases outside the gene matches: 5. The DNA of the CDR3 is TGTGCCAGCAGTTACTCCGGACAGGGGGACTATGGCTACACCTTC. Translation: CASSYSGQGDYGYTF.

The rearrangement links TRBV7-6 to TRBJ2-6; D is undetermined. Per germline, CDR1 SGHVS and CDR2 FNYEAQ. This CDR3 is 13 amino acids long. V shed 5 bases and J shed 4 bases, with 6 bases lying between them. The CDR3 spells CASSPRGANVLTF. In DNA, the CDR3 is TGTGCCAGCAGCCCCCGGGGGGCCAACGTCCTGACTTTC. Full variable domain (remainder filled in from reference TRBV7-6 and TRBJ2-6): GAGVSQSPRYKVTKRGQDVALRCDPISGHVSLYWYRQALGQGPEFLTYFNYEAQQDKSGLPNDRFSAERPEGSISTLTIQRTEQRDSAMYRCASSPRGANVLTFGAGSRLTVL.

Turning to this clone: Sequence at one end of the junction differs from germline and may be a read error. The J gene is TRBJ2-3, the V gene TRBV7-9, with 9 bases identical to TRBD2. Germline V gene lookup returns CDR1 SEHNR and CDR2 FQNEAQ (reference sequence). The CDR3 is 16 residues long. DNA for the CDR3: TGTTCCAGCAGCTTACCGACTAGCGGATTCACAGATACGCAGTATTTT. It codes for CSSSLPTSGFTDTQYF. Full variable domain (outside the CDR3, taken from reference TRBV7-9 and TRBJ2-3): DTGVSQNPRHKITKRGQNVTFRCDPISEHNRLYWYRQTLGQGPEFLTYFQNEAQLEKSRLLSDRFSAERPKGSFSTLEIQRTEQGDSAMYLCSSSLPTSGFTDTQYFGPGTRLTVL.

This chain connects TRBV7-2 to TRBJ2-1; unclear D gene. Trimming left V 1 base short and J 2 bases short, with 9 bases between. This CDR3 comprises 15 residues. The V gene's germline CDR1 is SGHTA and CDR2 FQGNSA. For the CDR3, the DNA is TGTGCCAGCAGCTTAGGTAGTCTCCCCTACAATGAGCAGTTCTTC. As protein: CASSLGSLPYNEQFF.

CDR3 coding DNA: TGTGCCAGCAGTCCCGGGACTAGATACTACGAGCAGTACTTC. Protein sequence: CASSPGTRYYEQYF. The chain carries TRBV27 and TRBJ2-7; 8 bases line up with TRBD2. The germline CDR1 and CDR2 sequences are MNHEY and SMNVEV (reference sequence). V shed 5 bases, J shed 3 bases, and the junction held 6 bases outside the gene matches. This CDR3 has 14 residues.

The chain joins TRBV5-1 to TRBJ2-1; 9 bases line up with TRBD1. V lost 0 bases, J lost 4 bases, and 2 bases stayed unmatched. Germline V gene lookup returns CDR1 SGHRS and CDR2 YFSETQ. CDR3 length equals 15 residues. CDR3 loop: CASSLVGTGYNEQFF. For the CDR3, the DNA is TGCGCCAGCAGCTTGGTTGGGACAGGGTACAATGAGCAGTTCTTC. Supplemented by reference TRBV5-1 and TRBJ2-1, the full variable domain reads KAGVTQTPRYLIKTRGQQVTLSCSPISGHRSVSWYQQTPGQGLQFLFEYFSETQRNKGNFPGRFSGRQFSNSRSEMNVSTLELGDSALYLCASSLVGTGYNEQFFGPGTRLTVL.

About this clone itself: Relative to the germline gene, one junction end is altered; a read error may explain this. The CDR3 bases are TGTGCCTGGAGTACCCTCCGGGACAGACAGAAATTC. This encodes CAWSTLRDRQKF. The chain couples TRBV30 to TRBJ2-7; 7 bases match TRBD1. Germline CDR1 reads GTSNPN; CDR2 reads SVGIG (reference sequence). The CDR3 runs 12 residues.

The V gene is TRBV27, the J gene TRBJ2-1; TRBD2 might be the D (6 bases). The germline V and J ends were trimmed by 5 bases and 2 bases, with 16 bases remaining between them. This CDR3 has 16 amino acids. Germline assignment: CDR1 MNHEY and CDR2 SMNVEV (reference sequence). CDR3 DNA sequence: TGTGCCAGCAGTCGAAGAGCGGGTCTTACCTACAATGAGCAGTTCTTC. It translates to CASSRRAGLTYNEQFF.

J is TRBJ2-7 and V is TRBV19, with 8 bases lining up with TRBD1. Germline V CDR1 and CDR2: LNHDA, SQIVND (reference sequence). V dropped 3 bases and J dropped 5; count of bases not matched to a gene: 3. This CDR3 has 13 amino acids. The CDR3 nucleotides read TGTGCCAGTAGTATTGACAGGGGCCACGAGCAGTACTTC. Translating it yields CASSIDRGHEQYF.

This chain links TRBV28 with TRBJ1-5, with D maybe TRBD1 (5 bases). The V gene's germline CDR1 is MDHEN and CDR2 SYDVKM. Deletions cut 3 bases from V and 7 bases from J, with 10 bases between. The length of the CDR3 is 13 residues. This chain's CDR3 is CASSFGGSQPQHF. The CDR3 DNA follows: TGTGCCAGCAGTTTCGGGGGGAGCCAGCCCCAGCATTTT.

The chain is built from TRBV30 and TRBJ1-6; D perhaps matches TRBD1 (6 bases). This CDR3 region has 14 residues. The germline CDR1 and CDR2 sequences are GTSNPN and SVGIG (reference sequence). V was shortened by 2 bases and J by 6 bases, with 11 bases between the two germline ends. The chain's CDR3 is CAWSKQGFNSPLHF. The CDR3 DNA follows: TGTGCCTGGAGTAAACAGGGTTTTAATTCACCCCTCCACTTT.